The 17 T cell receptor beta chains presented below share a single source sample, sequenced in a study of chemoradiotherapy in HPV16-positive cancers. Produced via immunoSEQ multiplex PCR; TCRdb's table is partial and in-frame only. The sample shows some 5,000 clones, around three quarters of them seen only once. This material was obtained from a patient who underwent chemoradiotherapy. These receptors all come from a human donor with HPV-associated anogenital cancer.

V usage is TRBV11-2 and J usage is TRBJ1-1; D remains unclear. This CDR3 region has 14 residues. In germline, CDR1 is SGHAT, CDR2 FQNNGV. V lost 5 bases and J 3 bases, leaving 13 bases between the germline ends. CDR3 amino acids: CASSRRREDTEAFF. DNA of the CDR3: TGTGCCAGCAGCCGGCGGCGGGAGGACACTGAAGCTTTCTTT. Full variable domain (remainder filled in from reference TRBV11-2 and TRBJ1-1): EAGVAQSPRYKIIEKRQSVAFWCNPISGHATLYWYQQILGQGPKLLIQFQNNGVVDDSQLPKDRFSAERLKGVDSTLKIQPAKLEDSAVYLCASSRRREDTEAFFGQGTRLTVV.

The chain links TRBV19 to TRBJ1-5; TRBD1 is a possible D gene (5 bases). V shed 1 base and J shed 3 bases, with 7 bases lying between them. Looked up from germline, CDR1 is LNHDA and CDR2 is SQIVND (reference sequence). CDR3 size: 14 residues. Here the CDR3 DNA reads TGTGCCAGTAGTATAGGACAGATCAATCAGCCCCAGCATTTT. Translation: CASSIGQINQPQHF.

V usage is TRBV27 and J usage is TRBJ1-2, with D possibly being TRBD1 (5 bases). V lost 5 bases and J lost 2, with 12 bases in between. Germline V CDR1 and CDR2: MNHEY, SMNVEV (reference sequence). The CDR3 has 14 amino acids. The CDR3 spells CASSVGTGNYGYTF. The CDR3 nucleotides are TGTGCCAGCAGTGTCGGGACGGGGAACTATGGCTACACCTTC.

The rearrangement uses TRBV7-3 and TRBJ1-1; D is possibly TRBD1 (5 bases). This CDR3 is 18 amino acids long. V was shortened by 2 bases and J by 1 base, with 20 bases between the two germline ends. Germline V gene data show CDR1 as SGHTA and CDR2 as FQGTGA. The CDR3 loop is CASSLLWQGGPRNTEAFF. In DNA, the CDR3 is TGTGCCAGCAGCTTACTTTGGCAGGGCGGTCCCCGGAACACTGAAGCTTTCTTT.

The chain couples TRBV5-1 to TRBJ2-1, with 10 positions matching TRBD2. Germline trimming cut 1 base from V and 7 bases from J; bases unmatched to any gene: 11. Germline CDR1 is SGHRS and CDR2 is YFSETQ. This CDR3 contains 17 residues. CDR3: CASSLTSGRARLNEQFF. Written as DNA, the CDR3 is TGCGCCAGCAGCTTGACAAGCGGGAGGGCCAGGTTGAATGAGCAGTTCTTC.

The chain employs TRBV2 and TRBJ1-1; D is ambiguous. The V gene lost 5 bases and the J gene lost 1 base, with 8 bases spanning the gap. Germline-derived CDR1 and CDR2 are SNHLY and FYNNEI. The CDR3 extends over 13 amino acids. The CDR3 DNA reads TGTGCCAGCAGTAAGAGACAGAACACTGAAGCTTTCTTT. Translating gives CASSKRQNTEAFF.

This clone was observed once. The chain combines TRBV5-6 with TRBJ2-7; D is unresolved. Trimming took 2 bases from V and 3 from J, leaving 12 bases between them. The V gene's germline CDR1 is SGHDT and CDR2 YYEEEE. This CDR3 region has 14 residues. The CDR3 is CASSFETALYEQYF. The CDR3 DNA reads TGTGCCAGCAGCTTTGAGACGGCCCTCTACGAGCAGTACTTC.

V gene TRBV4-1 combines with J gene TRBJ2-5; 12 bases fit TRBD2. The CDR3 is 16 amino acids. Germline CDR1 MGHRA, CDR2 YSYEKL. Trimming at V came to 1 base and at J to 5 bases, leaving 5 bases not matched to a gene. CDR3 sequence reads: CASSQASSGGAETQYF. CDR3 bases: TGCGCCAGCAGCCAAGCCTCTAGCGGGGGGGCGGAGACCCAGTACTTC.

The count of this clone is one. The chain carries TRBV21-1 and TRBJ1-5; TRBD1 was called by the table and not checked on the DNA. TRBV21-1 is termed a pseudogene. This CDR3 has 11 amino acids. Here the CDR3 reads CASSNNRPQHF. CDR3 bases: TGTGCCAGCAGCAACAACAGGCCCCAGCATTTT.

The chain employs TRBV7-9 and TRBJ2-1, with D unclear. Germline CDR1 and CDR2: SEHNR and FQNEAQ (reference sequence). V lost 3 bases and J 5 bases, leaving 5 bases between the germline ends. There are 12 residues in the CDR3. CDR3: CASSFTDNEQFF. The CDR3 nucleotides are TGTGCCAGCAGCTTCACTGACAATGAGCAGTTCTTC. The full variable domain, its missing parts supplied by reference TRBV7-9 and TRBJ2-1, is DTGVSQNPRHKITKRGQNVTFRCDPISEHNRLYWYRQTLGQGPEFLTYFQNEAQLEKSRLLSDRFSAERPKGSFSTLEIQRTEQGDSAMYLCASSFTDNEQFFGPGTRLTVL.

This chain joins TRBV18 and TRBJ2-1; 12 bases are shared with TRBD2. The CDR3 sequence is 16 residues long. Germline V lookup: CDR1 KGHSH, CDR2 LQKENI. The trim removed 3 bases at V and 4 bases at J, leaving 4 bases unmatched. CDR3 protein: CASSPPLAGGYNEQFF. CDR3 bases: TGTGCCAGCTCACCCCCACTAGCGGGGGGATACAATGAGCAGTTCTTC.

This chain uses TRBV18 with TRBJ1-3; D might be TRBD1 (5 bases). The V and J ends lost 3 bases and 0 bases respectively, with 9 bases between them. Per the germline V gene, CDR1 is KGHSH and CDR2 is LQKENI. The CDR3 consists of 15 residues. CDR3 residues: CASSPGGYSGNTIYF. CDR3 sequence (DNA): TGTGCCAGCTCACCCGGGGGGTACTCTGGAAACACCATATATTTT.

V gene TRBV28 combines with J gene TRBJ2-1; 8 nucleotides line up with TRBD1. The J segment lost 5 bases and the V segment lost 4 bases, leaving 7 bases of the junction unmatched. Germline V gene lookup returns CDR1 MDHEN and CDR2 SYDVKM. CDR3 length equals 15 residues. CDR3: CASSSPTGGNNEQFF. As DNA, the CDR3 is TGTGCCAGCAGTTCCCCCACAGGGGGGAACAATGAGCAGTTCTTC.

The chain carries TRBV6-5 and TRBJ1-6; 7 bases fit TRBD1. CDR1 is MNHEY and CDR2 is SVGAGI in the germline V gene. The CDR3 has 15 amino acids. J gave up 5 bases and V 7 bases, and 8 bases lay outside the gene matches. The CDR3 nucleotides are TGTGCCAGCAACTCAGGGGGTTTGGATAATTCACCCCTCCACTTT. This translates into CASNSGGLDNSPLHF.

The sample holds a few counts of this clone. This chain joins TRBV6-6 and TRBJ1-2; 9 nucleotides agree with TRBD1. The CDR3 length is 12 residues. Germline loops: CDR1 MNHNY, CDR2 SVGAGI (reference sequence). V shed 5 bases, J shed 8 bases, and the junction held 3 bases outside the gene matches. CDR3 sequence: CASSPTGGGYTF. The CDR3 nucleotides are TGTGCCAGCAGTCCCACAGGGGGCGGCTACACCTTC.

J is TRBJ2-1 and V is TRBV19; TRBD2 is a possible D gene (5 bases). V lost 6 bases and J 0 bases, leaving 12 bases between the germline ends. In germline, CDR1 is LNHDA, CDR2 SQIVND (reference sequence). The CDR3 runs 15 residues. DNA of the CDR3: TGTGCCAGTAGCTCCCTAGCTAACTCCTACAATGAGCAGTTCTTC. It is translated as CASSSLANSYNEQFF.

The rearrangement links TRBV27 to TRBJ2-1; 8 bases map to TRBD2. CDR3 length equals 18 residues. Germline V gene lookup returns CDR1 MNHEY and CDR2 SMNVEV (reference sequence). V lost 5 bases to trimming and J lost 6 bases; unmatched junction nucleotides: 18. The CDR3 loop reads CASSPRRSGGPLGNEQFF. CDR3 DNA: TGTGCCAGCAGTCCCCGGAGGTCGGGAGGGCCGTTGGGCAATGAGCAGTTCTTC.